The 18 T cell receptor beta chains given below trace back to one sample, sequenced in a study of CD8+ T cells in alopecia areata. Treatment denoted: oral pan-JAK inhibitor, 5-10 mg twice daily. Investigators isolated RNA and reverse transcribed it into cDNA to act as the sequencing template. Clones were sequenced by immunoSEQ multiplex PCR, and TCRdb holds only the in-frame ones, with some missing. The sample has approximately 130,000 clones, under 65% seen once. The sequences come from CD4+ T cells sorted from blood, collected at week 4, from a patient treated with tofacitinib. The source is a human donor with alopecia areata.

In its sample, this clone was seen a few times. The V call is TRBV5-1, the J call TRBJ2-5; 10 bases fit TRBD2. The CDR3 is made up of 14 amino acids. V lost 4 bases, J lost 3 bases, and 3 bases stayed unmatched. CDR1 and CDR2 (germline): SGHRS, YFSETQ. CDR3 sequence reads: CASSAGLAEETQYF. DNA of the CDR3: TGCGCCAGCAGCGCCGGACTAGCGGAAGAGACCCAGTACTTC.

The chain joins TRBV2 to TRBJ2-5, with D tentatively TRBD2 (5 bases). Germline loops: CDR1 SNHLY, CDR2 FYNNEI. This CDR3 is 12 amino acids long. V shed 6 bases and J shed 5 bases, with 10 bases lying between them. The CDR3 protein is CASRRGLETQYF. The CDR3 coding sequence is TGTGCCAGCAGGAGAGGGTTGGAGACCCAGTACTTC.

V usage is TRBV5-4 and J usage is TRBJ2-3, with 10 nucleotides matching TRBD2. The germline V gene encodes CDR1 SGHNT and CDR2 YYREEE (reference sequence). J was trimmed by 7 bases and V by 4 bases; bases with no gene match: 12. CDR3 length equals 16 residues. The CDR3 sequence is CASSQDLSGGRNTQYF. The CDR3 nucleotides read TGTGCCAGCAGCCAAGATCTTAGCGGGGGGCGGAATACGCAGTATTTT. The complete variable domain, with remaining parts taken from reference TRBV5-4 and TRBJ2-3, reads ETGVTQSPTHLIKTRGQQVTLRCSSQSGHNTVSWYQQALGQGPQFIFQYYREEENGRGNFPPRFSGLQFPNYSSELNVNALELDDSALYLCASSQDLSGGRNTQYFGPGTRLTVL.

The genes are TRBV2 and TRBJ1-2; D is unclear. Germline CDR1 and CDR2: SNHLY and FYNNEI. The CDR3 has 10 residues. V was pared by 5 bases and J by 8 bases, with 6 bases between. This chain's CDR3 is CASSTVGYTF. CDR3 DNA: TGTGCCAGCAGTACAGTGGGCTACACCTTC.

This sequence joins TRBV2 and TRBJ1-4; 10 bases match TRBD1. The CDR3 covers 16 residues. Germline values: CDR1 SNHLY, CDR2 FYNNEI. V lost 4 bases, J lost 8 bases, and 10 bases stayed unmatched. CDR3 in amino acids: CASSGIPGTGVEKLFF. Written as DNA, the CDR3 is TGTGCCAGCAGTGGCATCCCCGGGACAGGGGTAGAAAAACTGTTTTTT.

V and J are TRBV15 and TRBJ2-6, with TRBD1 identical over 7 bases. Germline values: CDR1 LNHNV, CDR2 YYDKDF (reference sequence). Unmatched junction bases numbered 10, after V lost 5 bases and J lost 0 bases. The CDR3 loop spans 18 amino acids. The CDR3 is CATSPSGTVDSGANVLTF. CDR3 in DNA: TGTGCCACCAGCCCCTCCGGGACAGTGGACTCTGGGGCCAACGTCCTGACTTTC.

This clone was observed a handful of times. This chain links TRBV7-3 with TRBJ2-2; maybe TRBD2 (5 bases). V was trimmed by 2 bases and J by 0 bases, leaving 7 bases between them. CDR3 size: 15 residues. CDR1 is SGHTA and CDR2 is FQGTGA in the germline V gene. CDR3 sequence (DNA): TGTGCCAGCAGCTTACGGGGAACGAACACCGGGGAGCTGTTTTTT. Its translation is CASSLRGTNTGELFF.

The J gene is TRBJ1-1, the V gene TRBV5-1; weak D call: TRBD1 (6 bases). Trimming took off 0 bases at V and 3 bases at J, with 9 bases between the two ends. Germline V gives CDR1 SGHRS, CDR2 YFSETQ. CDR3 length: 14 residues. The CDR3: CASSLAAGDTEAFF. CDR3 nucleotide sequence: TGCGCCAGCAGCTTGGCCGCAGGGGACACTGAAGCTTTCTTT. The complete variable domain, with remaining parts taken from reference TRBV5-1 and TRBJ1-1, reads KAGVTQTPRYLIKTRGQQVTLSCSPISGHRSVSWYQQTPGQGLQFLFEYFSETQRNKGNFPGRFSGRQFSNSRSEMNVSTLELGDSALYLCASSLAAGDTEAFFGQGTRLTVV.

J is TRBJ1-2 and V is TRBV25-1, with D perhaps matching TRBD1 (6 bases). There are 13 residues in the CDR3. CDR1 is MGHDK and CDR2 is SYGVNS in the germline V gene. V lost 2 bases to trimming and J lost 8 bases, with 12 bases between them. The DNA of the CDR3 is TGTGCCAGCAGTGAAGATGGCAGGGGCGGCTACACCTTC. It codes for CASSEDGRGGYTF.

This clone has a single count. CDR3 in DNA: TGTGCCAGCCACTTCAGGGGAGCGGACTACGAGCAGTACTTC. Amino acids: CASHFRGADYEQYF. The chain joins TRBV5-4 to TRBJ2-7; TRBD1 might be the D (6 bases). The ends were cut back, 7 bases at V and 3 bases at J, with 17 bases in the middle. This CDR3 has 14 residues. Germline values: CDR1 SGHNT, CDR2 YYREEE (reference sequence).

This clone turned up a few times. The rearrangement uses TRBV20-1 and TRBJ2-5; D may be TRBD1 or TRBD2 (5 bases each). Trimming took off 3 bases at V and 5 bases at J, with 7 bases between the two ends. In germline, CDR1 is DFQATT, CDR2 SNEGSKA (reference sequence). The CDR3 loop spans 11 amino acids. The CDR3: CSARGTETQYF. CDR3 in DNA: TGCAGTGCTAGGGGGACGGAGACCCAGTACTTC.

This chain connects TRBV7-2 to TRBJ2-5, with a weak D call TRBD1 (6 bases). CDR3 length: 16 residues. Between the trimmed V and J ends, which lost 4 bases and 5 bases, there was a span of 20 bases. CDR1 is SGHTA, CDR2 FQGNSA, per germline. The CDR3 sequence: CASSSRARGLGETQYF. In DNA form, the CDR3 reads TGTGCCAGCAGCTCAAGGGCCAGGGGTCTTGGGGAGACCCAGTACTTC.

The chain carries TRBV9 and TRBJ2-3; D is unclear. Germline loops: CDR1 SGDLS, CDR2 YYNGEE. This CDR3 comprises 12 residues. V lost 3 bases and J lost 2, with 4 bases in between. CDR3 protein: CASSGTTDTQYF. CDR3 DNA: TGTGCCAGCAGCGGAACCACAGATACGCAGTATTTT.

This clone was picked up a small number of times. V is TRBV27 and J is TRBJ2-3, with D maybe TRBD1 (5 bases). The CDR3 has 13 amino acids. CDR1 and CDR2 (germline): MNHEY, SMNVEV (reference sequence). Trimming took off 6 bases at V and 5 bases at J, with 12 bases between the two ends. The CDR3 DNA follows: TGTGCCAGCAGCGGCAAAAGGGGAGATACGCAGTATTTT. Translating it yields CASSGKRGDTQYF.

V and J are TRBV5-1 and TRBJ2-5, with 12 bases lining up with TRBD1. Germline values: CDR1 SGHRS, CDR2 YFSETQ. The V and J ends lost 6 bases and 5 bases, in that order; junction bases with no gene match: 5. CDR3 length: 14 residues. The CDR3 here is CASTRGQGAETQYF. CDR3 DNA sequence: TGCGCCAGCACCAGGGGACAGGGGGCCGAGACCCAGTACTTC.

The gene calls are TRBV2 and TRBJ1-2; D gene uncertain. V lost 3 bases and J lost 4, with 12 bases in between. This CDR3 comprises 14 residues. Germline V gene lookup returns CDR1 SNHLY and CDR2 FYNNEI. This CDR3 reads CASSDWTVIYGYTF. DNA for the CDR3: TGTGCCAGCAGTGATTGGACGGTAATCTATGGCTACACCTTC.

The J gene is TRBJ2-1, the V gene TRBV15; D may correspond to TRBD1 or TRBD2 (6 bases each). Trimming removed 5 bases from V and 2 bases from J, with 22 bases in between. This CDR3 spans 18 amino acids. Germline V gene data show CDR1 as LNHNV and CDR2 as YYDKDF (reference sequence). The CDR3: CATSGYSGGGSPYNEQFF. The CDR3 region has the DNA TGTGCCACCAGCGGCTATAGCGGAGGGGGAAGCCCCTACAATGAGCAGTTCTTC.

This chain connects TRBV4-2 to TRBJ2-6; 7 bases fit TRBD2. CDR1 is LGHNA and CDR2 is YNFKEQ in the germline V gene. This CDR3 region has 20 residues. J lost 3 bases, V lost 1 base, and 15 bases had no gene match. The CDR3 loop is CASSQVGGFLGDGGANVLTF. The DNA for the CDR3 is TGTGCCAGCAGCCAAGTCGGGGGGTTCCTCGGCGATGGTGGGGCCAACGTCCTGACTTTC.